This T cell receptor beta chain was observed in a study of Ad26.COV2.S vaccination and SARS-CoV-2 variants. About the research overall: Donor got 5x10^10 or 1x10^11 viral particles of Ad26.COV2.S.

Treatment defined: some 20 received Ad26.COV2.S at low or high dose, single or two shots; roughly 5 received placebo; per-sample allocation not given. Sampling took place 63 days after the first vaccine or placebo injection. Study-level points and caveats: The breadth of spike-specific CD8+ and CD4+ T cell responses after vaccination was reportedly substantial.

Using immunoSEQ multiplex PCR, the repertoire was profiled, and TCRdb retains in-frame clones only, with some absent. The table lists roughly 240,000 clones, roughly 90% of them singletons. CDR3 length: 14 amino acids. V was pared by 3 bases and J by 7 bases, with 6 bases of the junction left unmatched. Germline V gene sequence: CDR1 KGHSH, CDR2 LQKENI. In regard to this clone: Antigen unknown.

Sequenced here: peripheral blood, sampled in a trial of Ad26.COV2.S vaccine versus placebo. The gene calls are TRBV18 and TRBJ2-7, with 10 bases fitting TRBD1. The source of this sequence is a person aged 18-60 years who received the Ad26.COV2.S COVID-19 vaccine or a placebo. The CDR3 DNA is TGTGCCAGCTCACCTAGACAGGGGGCATTTGAGCAGTACTTC. Translation: CASSPRQGAFEQYF. Filled out from reference TRBV18 and TRBJ2-7, the complete variable domain reads NAGVMQNPRHLVRRRGQEARLRCSPMKGHSHVYWYRQLPEEGLKFMVYLQKENIIDESGMPKERFSAEFPKEGPSILRIQQVVRGDSAAYFCASSPRQGAFEQYFGPGTRLTVT.